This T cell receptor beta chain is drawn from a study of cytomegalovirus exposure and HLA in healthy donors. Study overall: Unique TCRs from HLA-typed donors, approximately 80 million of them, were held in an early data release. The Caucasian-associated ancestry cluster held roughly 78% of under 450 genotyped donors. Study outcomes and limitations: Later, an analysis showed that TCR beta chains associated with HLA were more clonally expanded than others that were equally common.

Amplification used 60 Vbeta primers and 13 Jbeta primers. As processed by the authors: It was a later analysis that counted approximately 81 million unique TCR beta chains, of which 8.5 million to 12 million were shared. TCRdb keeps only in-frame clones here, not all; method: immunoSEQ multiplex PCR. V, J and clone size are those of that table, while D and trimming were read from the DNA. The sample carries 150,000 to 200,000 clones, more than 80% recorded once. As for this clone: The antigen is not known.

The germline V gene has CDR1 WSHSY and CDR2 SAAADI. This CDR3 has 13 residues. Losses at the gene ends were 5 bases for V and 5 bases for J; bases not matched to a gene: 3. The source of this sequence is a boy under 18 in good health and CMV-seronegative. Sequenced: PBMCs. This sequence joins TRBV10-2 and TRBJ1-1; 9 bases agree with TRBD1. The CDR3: CASSRQGGTEAFF. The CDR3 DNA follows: TGCGCCAGCAGTCGACAGGGGGGGACTGAAGCTTTCTTT.